The entry below describes one T cell receptor beta chain. This record belongs to a study of CD8+ T cells in alopecia areata. Collection of lesional scalp punch biopsies and peripheral blood was performed in alopecia areata patients. PBMCs were stained for CD3, CD4 and CD8, and CD4+ and CD8+ T cells were sorted. The authors extracted RNA and reverse transcribed it into cDNA as the sequencing template. Profiling relied on immunoSEQ multiplex PCR, and the TCRdb table lists in-frame clones only, not all of them. The sample contains 220,000 or so clones, 50% to 70% of which appear only once. Germline CDR1 and CDR2: SQVTM and ANQGSEA. This CDR3 has 16 residues. V was trimmed by 6 bases and J by 4 bases, leaving 24 bases between them.

The receptor comes from a human donor with alopecia areata. The source was CD4+ T cells sorted from blood, collected at week 0. The rearrangement joins TRBV29-1 to TRBJ1-2; D is ambiguous. CDR3 coding DNA: TGCAGCGTGAGAACCGGGTCCCCTTCGAACGGCTATGGCTACACCTTC. It specifies CSVRTGSPSNGYGYTF.